Described below is a single T cell receptor (beta chain) sequence and its context. Original processing methods: Amplification of reference gene primers provided the estimated nucleated cell counts. Measured with immunoSEQ multiplex PCR; TCRdb has only the in-frame clones, and not every one. D and trimming come from the DNA, and the V and J calls and clone size come from that table. Of about 88,000 clones listed, 72% are singletons. The data stem from a study of blood T cell repertoires in COVID-19. Whole-study context: Samples taken during acute and convalescent COVID-19 were collected in the United States, Italy and Spain.

This clonotype was sampled from a woman in her fifties or sixties in a cohort sampled during active or convalescent COVID-19. What was sequenced was peripheral blood.

The CDR3 reads CASSPPGTGGKKTQYF. For the CDR3, the DNA is TGTGCCAGCTCACCCCCCGGGACAGGGGGCAAGAAGACCCAGTACTTC. The chain has TRBV18 and TRBJ2-5, with 12 bases fitting TRBD1. With 3 bases clipped from V and 6 bases from J, the junction kept 8 bases outside the gene matches. The CDR3 length is 16 residues. Germline V CDR1 and CDR2: KGHSH, LQKENI.